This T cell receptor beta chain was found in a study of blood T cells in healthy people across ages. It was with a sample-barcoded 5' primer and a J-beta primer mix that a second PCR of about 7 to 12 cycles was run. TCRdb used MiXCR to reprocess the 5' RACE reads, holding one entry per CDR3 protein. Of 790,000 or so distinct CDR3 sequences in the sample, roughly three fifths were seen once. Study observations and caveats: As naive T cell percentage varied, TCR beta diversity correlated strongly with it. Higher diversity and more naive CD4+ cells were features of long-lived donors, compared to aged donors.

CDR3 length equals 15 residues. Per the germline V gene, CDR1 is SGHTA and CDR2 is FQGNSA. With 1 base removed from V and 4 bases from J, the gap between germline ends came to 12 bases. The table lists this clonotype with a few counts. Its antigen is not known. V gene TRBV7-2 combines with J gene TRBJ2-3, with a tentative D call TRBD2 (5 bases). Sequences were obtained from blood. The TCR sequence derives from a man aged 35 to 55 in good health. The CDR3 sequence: CASSLGVLASDTQYF. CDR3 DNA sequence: TGTGCCAGCAGCTTAGGGGTCCTAGCATCAGATACGCAGTATTTT.